This T cell receptor (beta chain) was sequenced in a study of human T cells and chemical hapten exposure. Whole-study context: Each week of the roughly 24-week study, patients had diphenylcyclopropenone applied to the scalp.

Whole-study results and caveats: The formation of large CDR3 similarity clusters by expanded TCRs significantly exceeded that of controls.

The CDR3 has 13 residues. Germline V gene sequence: CDR1 SGHDT, CDR2 YYEEEE. V was cut by 0 bases and J by 6 bases, with 9 bases left in between. TCRdb independently ran MiXCR on the RACE reads; one entry per CDR3 protein. This sample has a few hundred thousand distinct CDR3 sequences, with around 5.5% found just once. This clonotype was found many times. Its cognate antigen is unknown. The sample's time point: pre-sensitization, week 0. Indicated treatment: therapeutic diphenylcyclopropenone sensitization with weekly scalp DPC. This clonotype originated in a woman aged 18-29 years with alopecia areata. Some clones in this sample may be carry-over from other donors' samples. The sample here was whole blood, taken in connection with sensitization to the hapten diphenylcyclopropenone (DPC). The rearrangement uses TRBV5-6 and TRBJ1-1; D perhaps matches TRBD1 (6 bases). The CDR3 protein is CASSLDREAEAFF. As DNA, the CDR3 is TGTGCCAGCAGCTTGGACAGGGAGGCTGAAGCTTTCTTT.